One and the same sample provided the 28 T cell receptor beta chains below, sequenced in a study of T cell responses to AZD1222 COVID-19 vaccine (dated by TCRdb to the early 2020s). What the time point label conveys for this sample: baseline before first vaccination. Library prep was done by the immunoSEQ multiplex PCR assay. TCRdb retrieved this table from immuneACCESS and kept in-frame rearrangements only. Not all clones are present; in checked studies, unresolved V genes account for under half, and no reason is known for the remainder. For this sample, the table gives some 150,000 clones. The top ten clones comprise over 2% of the sample. The sequenced sample consisted of peripheral blood. The origin of the receptors is an adult in good health.

The V and J genes are TRBV4-1 and TRBJ1-4, with D perhaps TRBD1 (5 bases). This CDR3 is built from 13 residues. Trimming cost V 8 bases and J 7 bases, with 14 bases left between them. CDR1 is MGHRA and CDR2 is YSYEKL in the germline V gene. CDR3 region: CASSGGNREKLFF. The CDR3 DNA follows: TGCGCCAGCTCGGGGGGGAACCGTGAAAAACTGTTTTTT.

The chain combines TRBV9 with TRBJ1-6; D is unresolved. The V end was cut by 4 bases, the J end by 6 bases, with 8 bases between. The CDR3 is 13 amino acids. Looked up from germline, CDR1 is SGDLS and CDR2 is YYNGEE. The CDR3 bases are TGTGCCAGCAGCCCCTCGGCTAATTCACCCCTCCACTTT. The encoded protein is CASSPSANSPLHF.

The CDR3 loop reads CATSRGGGSSYNEQFF. CDR3 nucleotides: TGTGCCACCAGCAGAGGCGGGGGGAGCTCCTACAATGAGCAGTTCTTC. V is TRBV15 and J is TRBJ2-1, with TRBD2 matching 8 bases. There are 16 residues in the CDR3. V dropped 1 base and J dropped 0; count of bases not matched to a gene: 2. Germline values: CDR1 LNHNV, CDR2 YYDKDF (reference sequence).

The V call is TRBV11-2, the J call TRBJ2-1; possible D gene TRBD1, 6 bases. CDR3 length: 16 amino acids. CDR1 and CDR2 (germline): SGHAT, FQNNGV. Deletions cut 5 bases from V and 1 base from J, with 15 bases between. The CDR3 sequence: CASSPQQGWSYNEQFF. Here the CDR3 DNA reads TGTGCCAGCAGCCCCCAACAGGGATGGTCCTACAATGAGCAGTTCTTC.

V gene TRBV6-1 combines with J gene TRBJ1-6; D call uncertain. This CDR3 has 13 amino acids. From germline, CDR1 is MNHNS and CDR2 SASEGT. V lost 3 bases to trimming and J lost 11 bases, with 11 bases between them. The CDR3 is CASSDHSETPLHF. In DNA form, the CDR3 reads TGTGCCAGCAGTGATCACAGTGAGACACCCCTCCACTTT.

The V and J genes are TRBV19 and TRBJ1-5, with TRBD1 as a possible D gene (6 bases). Trimming took 5 bases from V and 2 from J, leaving 10 bases between them. This CDR3 has 14 amino acids. The germline CDR1 and CDR2 sequences are LNHDA and SQIVND (reference sequence). CDR3 coding DNA: TGTGCCAGTAGTCACAGGGCGGGCAATCAGCCCCAGCATTTT. It yields the protein CASSHRAGNQPQHF.

This chain uses TRBV18 with TRBJ1-2; D gene unclear. The CDR3 is 14 residues long. Germline CDR1 KGHSH, CDR2 LQKENI. V gave up 2 bases and J gave up 2 bases, with 9 bases separating them. This chain's CDR3 is CASSPNPGNYGYTF. DNA of the CDR3: TGTGCCAGCTCACCAAACCCTGGGAACTATGGCTACACCTTC.

The chain recombines TRBV5-1 with TRBJ2-5, with 7 nucleotides matching TRBD2. The CDR3 sequence is 15 residues long. Germline trimming cut 4 bases from V and 4 bases from J; bases unmatched to any gene: 10. The germline V gene encodes CDR1 SGHRS and CDR2 YFSETQ. The DNA for the CDR3 is TGCGCCAGCAGCCTGGGACGGGGGGATGGAGAGACCCAGTACTTC. Translating it yields CASSLGRGDGETQYF. The whole variable domain, filled in from reference TRBV5-1 and TRBJ2-5, reads KAGVTQTPRYLIKTRGQQVTLSCSPISGHRSVSWYQQTPGQGLQFLFEYFSETQRNKGNFPGRFSGRQFSNSRSEMNVSTLELGDSALYLCASSLGRGDGETQYFGPGTRLLVL.

The rearrangement links TRBV29-1 to TRBJ1-2, with TRBD1 as a possible D gene (5 bases). CDR3 size: 13 residues. Trimming pared 2 bases from V and 8 bases from J, leaving 15 bases between. The V gene's germline CDR1 is SQVTM and CDR2 ANQGSEA. Here the CDR3 reads CSVELQGGRGYTF. Written as DNA, the CDR3 is TGCAGCGTTGAATTGCAGGGAGGTCGGGGCTACACCTTC.

A note on this clone: This specimen includes other DNA sequences encoding the same CDR3. The V and J genes are TRBV28 and TRBJ1-5; TRBD1 matches 8 bases. Germline assignment: CDR1 MDHEN and CDR2 SYDVKM. Germline trimming cut 6 bases from V and 0 bases from J; bases unmatched to any gene: 4. CDR3 length: 15 amino acids. This CDR3 is CASRFRGLSNQPQHF. The CDR3 DNA reads as TGTGCCAGCAGATTCAGGGGGCTTAGCAATCAGCCCCAGCATTTT.

This chain uses TRBV5-6 with TRBJ2-7, with D hard to call. Germline assignment: CDR1 SGHDT and CDR2 YYEEEE. Trimming removed 1 base at V and 3 bases at J, with 5 bases between. This CDR3 spans 12 amino acids. The CDR3 region has the DNA TGTGCCAGCAGCTTGAACCACTACGAGCAGTACTTC. This sequence encodes CASSLNHYEQYF.

V gene TRBV6-1 combines with J gene TRBJ1-4, with 8 bases matching TRBD1. Germline CDR1 is MNHNS and CDR2 is SASEGT. Trimming took 2 bases from V and 0 from J; bases not matched to a gene: 5. The CDR3 is 17 residues long. The DNA for the CDR3 is TGTGCCAGCAGTGAACCCGGACAGGGAGCAACTAATGAAAAACTGTTTTTT. This sequence encodes CASSEPGQGATNEKLFF.

The chain joins TRBV18 to TRBJ1-1, with D uncertain. The CDR3 extends over 12 amino acids. V was clipped by 4 bases and J by 8 bases, with 11 bases between them. Looked up from germline, CDR1 is KGHSH and CDR2 is LQKENI. The CDR3 DNA follows: TGTGCCAGCTCACTCGATTGGGTCGAAGCTTTCTTT. It encodes CASSLDWVEAFF.

This rearrangement joins TRBV18 to TRBJ2-7; maybe TRBD2 (6 bases). CDR3 size: 11 residues. Germline CDR1 is KGHSH and CDR2 is LQKENI. The chain's CDR3 is CASGDSYEQYF. The CDR3 DNA follows: TGTGCTAGCGGTGATTCCTACGAGCAGTACTTC.

The genes are TRBV9 and TRBJ1-6; no reliable D call. CDR1 is SGDLS and CDR2 is YYNGEE in the germline V gene. This CDR3 region has 14 residues. The V end lost 0 bases, the J end lost 7 bases, and 8 bases lay between the germline ends. CDR3 protein: CASSVDGLNSPLHF. In nucleotides, the CDR3 is TGTGCCAGCAGCGTAGATGGCCTCAATTCACCCCTCCACTTT.

The chain couples TRBV5-4 to TRBJ2-1; TRBD1 might be the D (5 bases). This CDR3 is built from 16 residues. V lost 4 bases, J lost 0 bases, and 14 bases lay in between. Per the germline V gene, CDR1 is SGHNT and CDR2 is YYREEE (reference sequence). CDR3 coding DNA: TGTGCCAGCAGCCCCTCCCCCAGGGACTCCTACAATGAGCAGTTCTTC. This gives the protein CASSPSPRDSYNEQFF.

This chain's CDR3 is CASSVGQVRPPLHF. The CDR3 DNA is TGTGCCAGCAGCGTAGGGCAGGTCCGGCCACCCCTCCACTTT. J is TRBJ1-6 and V is TRBV9; D is undetermined. The length of the CDR3 is 14 residues. The ends were cut back, 0 bases at V and 11 bases at J, with 12 bases in the middle. Per germline, CDR1 SGDLS and CDR2 YYNGEE.

The gene calls are TRBV19 and TRBJ2-1, with TRBD2 matching 7 bases. Germline loops: CDR1 LNHDA, CDR2 SQIVND (reference sequence). This CDR3 has 14 amino acids. The junction had 3 bases not matched to a gene; V was cut back by 2 bases and J by 5 bases. DNA for the CDR3: TGTGCCAGTAGTATATTACTAGCGAACAATGAGCAGTTCTTC. Translation gives CASSILLANNEQFF.

The V gene is TRBV28, the J gene TRBJ2-7; D gene ambiguous. The CDR3 runs 15 residues. The germline CDR1 and CDR2 sequences are MDHEN and SYDVKM. V lost 5 bases and J 2 bases, leaving 16 bases between the germline ends. The CDR3 sequence is CASSVFISLTYEQYF. The CDR3, as DNA: TGTGCCAGCAGTGTCTTTATTAGTCTTACCTACGAGCAGTACTTC.

This chain links TRBV12-3 or TRBV12-4 with TRBJ1-2; D is unclear. Trimming pared 3 bases from V and 10 bases from J, leaving 12 bases between. CDR3 length: 12 residues. The CDR3 here is CASSFPLSYYTF. The CDR3 DNA follows: TGTGCCAGCAGTTTCCCCCTATCGTACTACACCTTC.

As for this clone: One end of the junction varies from germline; a read error may be responsible. This chain links TRBV4-2 with TRBJ1-3; D unresolved. In germline, CDR1 is LGHNA, CDR2 YNFKEQ. CDR3 length: 16 residues. CDR3 sequence (DNA): TGTGCCAGCAGCCAGCTTCCGATGGCAGCTGGGAACACCATATATTTT. It is translated as CASSQLPMAAGNTIYF.

This rearrangement joins TRBV4-3 to TRBJ2-7, with D perhaps matching TRBD1 (5 bases). This CDR3 has 14 residues. V dropped 1 base and J dropped 5 bases, with 12 bases sitting between them. Germline lookup yields CDR1 LGHNA and CDR2 YSLEER. CDR3 residues: CASSQVGRAHEQYF. In DNA form, the CDR3 reads TGCGCCAGCAGCCAAGTGGGCAGGGCCCACGAGCAGTACTTC.

The J gene is TRBJ2-2, the V gene TRBV6-5; D uncertain. This CDR3 comprises 14 residues. CDR1 is MNHEY and CDR2 is SVGAGI in the germline V gene. The V end lost 7 bases, the J end lost 6 bases, and 15 bases lay between the germline ends. For the CDR3, the DNA is TGTGCCAGCACTCGAACACCTTTTGCCGGGGAGCTGTTTTTT. The encoded protein is CASTRTPFAGELFF.

The CDR3 sequence: CARKGAKETQYF. The CDR3 DNA follows: TGTGCCAGAAAGGGGGCAAAAGAGACCCAGTACTTC. The rearrangement joins TRBV5-3 to TRBJ2-5, with 7 bases aligning to TRBD1. TRBV5-3 is an ORF, with its function uncertain. The CDR3 has 12 residues. J was trimmed by 3 bases and V by 6 bases; bases with no gene match: 2.

The V call is TRBV21-1, the J call TRBJ2-5; TRBD2, the table's D call, lacks a check against the DNA. TRBV21-1 is tagged as a pseudogene. The CDR3 consists of 12 residues. CDR3 bases: TGTGCCAGCAGCAAAGAGCCACCGACCCAGTACTTC. Protein product: CASSKEPPTQYF.

V and J are TRBV7-3 and TRBJ1-1; 9 bases line up with TRBD1. Germline values: CDR1 SGHTA, CDR2 FQGTGA. After removal of 1 base from V and 1 base from J, the junction contained 10 bases not matched to a gene. The CDR3 covers 18 residues. The CDR3 spells CASSLRPTGGNSNTEAFF. CDR3 coding DNA: TGTGCCAGCAGCTTAAGGCCGACAGGGGGAAACTCGAACACTGAAGCTTTCTTT.

This rearrangement joins TRBV6-2 or TRBV6-3 to TRBJ1-1; tentatively, D is TRBD1 (6 bases). CDR1 is MNHEY and CDR2 is SVGEGT in the germline V gene. CDR3 length: 13 residues. V lost 5 bases and J 5 bases, leaving 12 bases between the germline ends. The CDR3 region has the DNA TGTGCCAGCAGTCTCACAGGGAAAACTGAAGCTTTCTTT. It yields the protein CASSLTGKTEAFF.

The V and J genes are TRBV19 and TRBJ1-3; unclear D gene. Germline V lookup: CDR1 LNHDA, CDR2 SQIVND (reference sequence). V shed 3 bases and J shed 0 bases, with 12 bases lying between them. This CDR3 has 16 residues. The CDR3 is CASSIAGGGSGNTIYF. The CDR3 region has the DNA TGTGCCAGTAGTATTGCAGGTGGAGGCTCTGGAAACACCATATATTTT.